This T cell receptor beta chain was sequenced in a study of CD8+CD57+ T cells in acquired aplastic anemia (dated by TCRdb to the late 2010s). Broadly, across the study: Extracted DNA from sorted CD4+ and CD8+ cells averaged around 3.4 ug, ranging from about 0.2 to 30 ug. A CD8+CD57+ expansion meant a frequency higher than the mean frequency seen in healthy subjects.

The research as a whole found: CD8+ Simpson's diversity did not differ significantly between patients and healthy controls (P=0.060). Nearly 30 CD8+ CDR3 sequences were found in both patients and controls but appeared to be highly expressed in patients and within the immunodominant clones of the patients.

This clonotype has at least ten counts. It lacks a known antigen. The record has no base qualities; no much larger clone is one base away. TCR beta VDJ combination and CDR3 sequence profiling used genomic DNA as the template. An Illumina HiSeq 2000 was used for TCR repertoire sequencing. In the paper's pipeline: TRBV/TRBJ rearrangement plots, CDR3 size and DJ length profiles, and Simpson's diversity index were used to evaluate the repertoires. The most abundant DNA sequence in the deep sequencing data was taken as the immunodominant clone. CDR3 amino acid sequences were screened for sharing across subjects and compared with published repertoires and the VDJdb database. TCRdb reprocessed the public reads (quality trimming at Q25 with fastp, clone calling with MiXCR) and kept in-frame beta chains. Each CDR3 protein gets just one entry, which takes the most common genes and DNA from the rows behind it. What appears here as the V and J calls and clone size reflects TCRdb's work, not the paper's. For this sample there are hundreds of thousands of distinct CDR3 sequences; about a third appear just once. 0.75% to 0.95% of the sample is taken by the ten largest.

CDR1 and CDR2 (DFQATT, SNEGSKA) derive from the germline V gene (reference sequence). The trim is 7 bases for V and 0 bases for J, with a gap of 12 bases between the germline ends. Including cysteine and phenylalanine, the CDR3 has 13 amino acids. The entry retains the CDR3 DNA only, 39 bases that are in frame from base 1. Expansion of CD8+CD57+ cells had been shown by flow cytometry in the patients chosen for sequencing. Every patient had severe acquired aplastic anemia, diagnosed using the International Study of Aplastic Anemia and Agranulocytosis and Camitta criteria. No patient had received any therapy when blood was sampled. In the study, sorted CD4+ and CD8+ blood T cells from patients with severe aplastic anemia and from healthy subjects underwent deep sequencing of TCR repertoires. Patients were enrolled in the USA under clinicaltrials.gov protocols 00001620, 01623167, 00001397, 00071045, 00081523 and 00961064. Ficoll-Paque density gradient centrifugation was used to isolate peripheral blood mononuclear cells. Before DNA extraction, CD4+ and CD8+ T cells were sorted by FACS or by magnetic beads.

The TCR originated in a human donor with aplastic anemia. The sequencing sample was made of sorted CD4+, CD8+, or CD8+CD57+ T cells (not recorded which) from PBMCs. Recombination connected TRBV20-1 to TRBJ1-1, with the D segment identity uncertain. The CDR3 reads as follows: CSVVTGLNTEAFF. The DNA sequence is as follows: TGCAGTGTGGTTACCGGACTGAACACTGAAGCTTTCTTT.